The 21 T cell receptor beta chains below all came from one sample that was sequenced in a study of T cells in Graves' hyperthyroidism and ophthalmopathy. The investigators amplified TCR beta CDR3 regions from RNA transcripts. The primer set for the first-round RT-PCR of the TCR CDR3 was HTBI. Each CDR3 protein gets one entry after TCRdb re-called the multiplex PCR reads with MiXCR. The sample carries about 380,000 distinct CDR3 sequences, 14% recorded once. Sequencing was carried out using blood. The receptors here all came from a woman in her twenties or thirties with Graves' ophthalmopathy.

This clonotype came up many times. The chain employs TRBV3-1 and TRBJ2-1; TRBD2 aligns across 11 bases. V was clipped by 5 bases and J by 4 bases; unmatched bases: 7. The CDR3 is 16 amino acids. Germline lookup yields CDR1 LGHDT and CDR2 YNNKEL (reference sequence). CDR3 amino acids: CASSYIAGGSYNEQFF. The CDR3 DNA reads as TGTGCCAGCAGCTATATAGCGGGGGGGTCTTACAATGAGCAGTTCTTC.

This clonotype was observed many times. The V and J genes are TRBV2 and TRBJ1-1, with D perhaps matching TRBD1 (6 bases). The V gene lost 4 bases and the J gene lost 3 bases, with 9 bases spanning the gap. Germline lookup yields CDR1 SNHLY and CDR2 FYNNEI. The CDR3 has 13 amino acids. For the CDR3, the DNA is TGTGCCAGCAGTGGTAGGGGGGACACTGAAGCTTTCTTT. Translation: CASSGRGDTEAFF.

The chain is built from TRBV10-2 and TRBJ1-5; no reliable D call. Trimming removed 3 bases at V and 0 bases at J, with 9 bases between. This CDR3 spans 15 amino acids. CDR1 is WSHSY, CDR2 SAAADI, per germline. CDR3 sequence (DNA): TGCGCCAGCAGTGATATTGGGTATAGCAATCAGCCCCAGCATTTT. It codes for CASSDIGYSNQPQHF.

This clonotype was recorded many times. The chain couples TRBV20-1 to TRBJ1-6; D not resolved. The V gene's germline CDR1 is DFQATT and CDR2 SNEGSKA (reference sequence). V lost 7 bases, J lost 3 bases, and 10 bases lay in between. This CDR3 has 13 amino acids. Written as DNA, the CDR3 is TGCAGTGGCCAGGACGTCTATAATTCACCCCTCCACTTT. The encoded protein is CSGQDVYNSPLHF.

Ten or more counts support this clonotype. V usage is TRBV27 and J usage is TRBJ1-4; 9 nucleotides agree with TRBD1. CDR1 is MNHEY and CDR2 is SMNVEV in the germline V gene (reference sequence). The CDR3 length is 13 residues. With 7 bases clipped from V and 8 bases from J, the junction kept 5 bases outside the gene matches. CDR3 protein: CASIGTGSEKLFF. The DNA of the CDR3 is TGTGCCAGCATCGGGACAGGGTCGGAAAAACTGTTTTTT.

Concerning this clonotype itself: Since a much larger clone is just one base distant, this may be a read error. Because it lacks the conserved phenylalanine or tryptophan at the end, this CDR3 is likely a read error. The chain recombines TRBV5-5 with TRBJ2-3; 9 nucleotides match TRBD1. V lost 4 bases, J lost 5 bases, and 5 bases stayed unmatched. The CDR3 has 14 residues. CDR1 is SGHKS and CDR2 is YYEKEE in the germline V gene (reference sequence). The CDR3, as DNA: TGTGCCAGCAGCGCCAACAGGGGGCTAGATACGCAGTATCTT. It codes for CASSANRGLDTQYL.

This clonotype was seen repeatedly, ten times or more. The V gene is TRBV6-1, the J gene TRBJ2-5; 13 bases line up with TRBD2. Per the germline V gene, CDR1 is MNHNS and CDR2 is SASEGT. The CDR3 loop spans 16 amino acids. V trimming: 6 bases; J trimming: 4 bases; junction bases outside the gene matches: 8. DNA of the CDR3: TGTGCCAGCAGCCAGGGACTAGCGGGGACAGGAGAGACCCAGTACTTC. Protein product: CASSQGLAGTGETQYF.

A few counts support this clonotype. The genes are TRBV29-1 and TRBJ2-5, with D tentatively TRBD1 or TRBD2 (5 bases each). The CDR3 is made up of 10 amino acids. Germline V gives CDR1 SQVTM, CDR2 ANQGSEA. The ends were cut back, 4 bases at V and 5 bases at J, with 5 bases in the middle. This chain's CDR3 is CSVGGETQYF. DNA of the CDR3: TGCAGCGTTGGGGGGGAGACCCAGTACTTC.

This clonotype was counted many times. The gene calls are TRBV27 and TRBJ2-7; D possibly corresponds to TRBD2 (6 bases). The CDR3 spans 14 residues. Germline values: CDR1 MNHEY, CDR2 SMNVEV (reference sequence). V was shortened by 5 bases and J by 0 bases, with 11 bases between the two germline ends. CDR3 amino acids: CASSIGRGSYEQYF. For the CDR3, the DNA is TGTGCCAGCAGTATAGGGCGGGGCTCCTACGAGCAGTACTTC.

This clonotype was counted between two and nine times. A much bigger clone sits one base away, suggesting this may be a read error. The chain joins TRBV2 to TRBJ2-7, with TRBD2 as a possible D gene (7 bases). The ends were cut back, 8 bases at V and 7 bases at J, with 18 bases in the middle. The CDR3 sequence is 13 residues long. Germline values: CDR1 SNHLY, CDR2 FYNNEI. The CDR3, as DNA: TGTGCCAGCGAGGGGGGGCATCGTTATGAGCAGTACTTC. Translation gives CASEGGHRYEQYF.

This clonotype has at least ten counts. J is TRBJ1-1 and V is TRBV7-3; D not resolved. Per germline, CDR1 SGHTA and CDR2 FQGTGA. The germline V and J ends were trimmed by 4 bases and 3 bases, with 9 bases remaining between them. The CDR3 contains 13 residues. CDR3 nucleotide sequence: TGTGCCAGCAGCTATGATACGGACACTGAAGCTTTCTTT. Its protein is CASSYDTDTEAFF.

This clonotype was recorded many times. This chain connects TRBV2 to TRBJ2-7; D call uncertain. Trimming took off 2 bases at V and 3 bases at J, with 17 bases between the two ends. Germline lookup yields CDR1 SNHLY and CDR2 FYNNEI. The length of the CDR3 is 16 residues. DNA for the CDR3: TGTGCCAGCAGTGAATTGGTGGAACTAAGCCTCTACGAGCAGTACTTC. It translates to CASSELVELSLYEQYF.

On this clonotype itself: A much more abundant neighbour one base away suggests this may be a read error. The chain joins TRBV6-1 to TRBJ2-7; D call uncertain. The CDR3 runs to 14 residues. CDR1 and CDR2 from the germline V gene are MNHNS and SASEGT. Written as DNA, the CDR3 is TGTGTCAGCAGTCGTTTGGGCCGACTCTACGAGCAGTACTTC. It yields the protein CVSSRLGRLYEQYF.

The chain couples TRBV7-9 to TRBJ1-2; 8 positions agree with TRBD1. J lost 8 bases, V lost 5 bases, and 7 bases had no gene match. This CDR3 has 13 residues. Germline V gene sequence: CDR1 SEHNR, CDR2 FQNEAQ (reference sequence). The CDR3 DNA follows: TGTGCCAGCAGCCAGGACAGGGTTCGCGGCTACACCTTC. It encodes CASSQDRVRGYTF.

Worth noting for this clonotype: Since the CDR3 does not end with the conserved phenylalanine or tryptophan, this likely comes from a read error. The V call is TRBV20-1, the J call TRBJ1-4; D possibly corresponds to TRBD1 (6 bases). Per germline, CDR1 DFQATT and CDR2 SNEGSKA (reference sequence). The CDR3 spans 14 residues. V was cut by 0 bases and J by 8 bases, with 13 bases left in between. The CDR3 region is CSAREGGGQEKLFV. DNA of the CDR3: TGCAGTGCTAGAGAAGGGGGAGGACAAGAAAAACTGTTTGTT.

This clonotype occurred many times. The J gene is TRBJ2-5, the V gene TRBV20-1, with TRBD2 matching 10 bases. V trimming: 2 bases; J trimming: 3 bases; junction bases outside the gene matches: 6. The germline CDR1 and CDR2 sequences are DFQATT and SNEGSKA (reference sequence). The CDR3 extends over 15 amino acids. CDR3 protein: CSARRWLAGEETQYF. The CDR3 bases are TGCAGTGCTAGAAGGTGGCTAGCGGGGGAAGAGACCCAGTACTTC.

This clonotype was detected ten times or more. The genes are TRBV7-6 and TRBJ2-1; 16 positions agree with TRBD2. Germline lookup yields CDR1 SGHVS and CDR2 FNYEAQ. V was pared by 5 bases and J by 0 bases, with 4 bases of the junction left unmatched. CDR3 size: 18 residues. CDR3 in amino acids: CASSQGLAGGFSYNEQFF. For the CDR3, the DNA is TGTGCCAGCAGCCAGGGACTAGCGGGGGGGTTCTCCTACAATGAGCAGTTCTTC. Together with reference TRBV7-6 and TRBJ2-1, the CDR3 gives the full variable domain: GAGVSQSPRYKVTKRGQDVALRCDPISGHVSLYWYRQALGQGPEFLTYFNYEAQQDKSGLPNDRFSAERPEGSISTLTIQRTEQRDSAMYRCASSQGLAGGFSYNEQFFGPGTRLTVL.

The rearrangement links TRBV25-1 to TRBJ2-6; tentative D call: TRBD1 (5 bases). Germline CDR1 MGHDK, CDR2 SYGVNS. The germline V and J ends were trimmed by 11 bases and 4 bases, with 24 bases remaining between them. The CDR3 spans 17 residues. The CDR3 DNA sequence: TGTGCCGGCAAAAGTTTCGACAGTCCTCTGGGGGCCAACGTCCTGACTTTC. This gives the protein CAGKSFDSPLGANVLTF.

This clonotype appeared many times. The CDR3 sequence: CASSWSGGHRRTDTQYF. DNA for the CDR3: TGTGCCAGCAGCTGGAGTGGGGGTCATAGACGCACAGATACGCAGTATTTT. The chain employs TRBV7-2 and TRBJ2-3; either TRBD1 or TRBD2 may fit D (5 bases each). Trimming took 4 bases from V and 1 from J, leaving 18 bases between them. Germline CDR1 is SGHTA and CDR2 is FQGNSA. This CDR3 is 17 amino acids long.

In its sample, this clonotype was seen many times. The CDR3 nucleotides read TGTGCCAGCAGCCGGGGGACTCCTAACCGGGAGCAGTACTTC. Protein sequence: CASSRGTPNREQYF. The rearrangement joins TRBV12-3 or TRBV12-4 to TRBJ2-7; possible D gene TRBD2, 6 bases. The CDR3 contains 14 residues. Trimming removed 6 bases at V and 7 bases at J, with 19 bases between.

This clonotype was recorded a few times. This clone may be a read error of a much larger clone one base away. V is TRBV2 and J is TRBJ2-7; 8 nucleotides agree with TRBD2. The CDR3 spans 15 residues. V shed 8 bases, J shed 2 bases, and the junction held 11 bases outside the gene matches. Germline V CDR1 and CDR2: SNHLY, FYNNEI. As DNA, the CDR3 is TGTGCCAGCGGCCCCGATCGGGGGGGGGCCTACGAGCAGTACTTC. Translated: CASGPDRGGAYEQYF.